The 16 T cell receptor beta chains given below trace back to one sample, sequenced in a study of CXCR3-negative and CXCR3-positive naive CD8 T cells. Whole-study results and caveats: Relative to CXCR3-negative naive cells, CXCR3-positive naive cells had more hydrophobic TRB CDR3s.

It was by 5' RACE with UMI labels that the TRB cDNA libraries were prepared. TCRdb reprocessed the 5' RACE reads, keeping one entry per CDR3 protein, no DNA. Its table lists some 130,000 distinct CDR3 sequences. These receptors' antigens are unknown. The sequenced sample consisted of naive CXCR3+ CD8+ T cells from blood. Described subset: CD45RO-CCR7+CD27+CD95- naive CD8+ T cells expressing CXCR3 (TNR3+). These TCRs come from a human donor in good health. Some clones in this sample may be carry-over from other donors' samples.

V usage is TRBV5-1 and J usage is TRBJ1-4; the D call from TCRdb, TRBD1, cannot be confirmed without DNA. Germline-derived CDR1 and CDR2 are SGHRS and YFSETQ. The CDR3 is made up of 13 amino acids. CDR3: CASSATGTEKLFF.

The rearrangement uses TRBV3-1 and TRBJ2-7; as DNA is missing, the TRBD1 call by TCRdb cannot be tested. CDR3 size: 14 residues. CDR1 and CDR2 from the germline V gene are LGHDT and YNNKEL (reference sequence). CDR3 residues: CASSETGDPHEQYF.

The V and J genes are TRBV5-1 and TRBJ2-1; TCRdb's D call of TRBD1 is untestable without DNA. From germline, CDR1 is SGHRS and CDR2 YFSETQ. The CDR3 runs to 18 residues. CDR3 loop: CASSLVPGDLSSYNEQFF.

V is TRBV19 and J is TRBJ2-7; the TCRdb D gene call, TRBD1, has no DNA to confirm it. CDR3 length: 15 amino acids. In germline, CDR1 is LNHDA, CDR2 SQIVND (reference sequence). CDR3 residues: CASSMAGTGTYEQYF.

The J gene is TRBJ1-1, the V gene TRBV6-6; TCRdb reports TRBD1, a call that lacks DNA to check it against. This CDR3 has 14 amino acids. Looked up from germline, CDR1 is MNHNY and CDR2 is SVGAGI (reference sequence). CDR3 sequence: CASSPWAGGTEAFF.

The chain couples TRBV29-1 to TRBJ2-1; the TRBD2 assignment by TCRdb is unverifiable without DNA. The germline gives CDR1 SQVTM, CDR2 ANQGSEA. The CDR3 is made up of 13 amino acids. CDR3 amino acids: CSVEDLAEDEQFF.

The gene calls are TRBV4-1 and TRBJ2-7; no DNA is available, so the TRBD1 call from TCRdb remains unchecked. CDR3 length: 17 residues. The germline gives CDR1 MGHRA, CDR2 YSYEKL. CDR3 residues: CASSQGSETGRSYEQYF.

V is TRBV29-1 and J is TRBJ2-2. The V gene's germline CDR1 is SQVTM and CDR2 ANQGSEA. CDR3 length: 12 residues. This CDR3 is CSALPQPGELFF.

The chain recombines TRBV12-3 or TRBV12-4 with TRBJ2-1; there is no DNA to check the TCRdb D call of TRBD2. The CDR3 sequence is 16 residues long. CDR3 residues: CASSLAGLAGGFEQFF.

The chain employs TRBV29-1 and TRBJ1-1; TCRdb designates TRBD1, a call that cannot be tested without DNA. This CDR3 has 17 residues. CDR1 is SQVTM, CDR2 ANQGSEA, per germline. The CDR3 sequence: CSVDRAGGFDLNTEAFF. The entire variable domain, with the rest obtained from reference TRBV29-1 and TRBJ1-1, is as follows: SAVISQKPSRDICQRGTSLTIQCQVDSQVTMMFWYRQQPGQSLTLIATANQGSEATYESGFVIDKFPISRPNLTFSTLTVSNMSPEDSSIYLCSVDRAGGFDLNTEAFFGQGTRLTVV.

The CDR3 reads CASSQGGTADEQFF. The chain combines TRBV4-3 with TRBJ2-1; TCRdb calls TRBD1, which cannot be checked without DNA. Looked up from germline, CDR1 is LGHNA and CDR2 is YSLEER. The CDR3 loop spans 14 amino acids.

The V gene is TRBV19, the J gene TRBJ1-5. CDR1 is LNHDA, CDR2 SQIVND, per germline (reference sequence). CDR3 length: 15 residues. CDR3 region: CASRTPGRSNQPQHF.

This rearrangement joins TRBV28 to TRBJ2-7; TCRdb reports TRBD2, a call that lacks DNA to check it against. Germline V gives CDR1 MDHEN, CDR2 SYDVKM. The CDR3 runs 13 residues. CDR3 sequence: CASSSVLTYEQYF.

The genes are TRBV20-1 and TRBJ2-7; the TCRdb call, TRBD1, lacks DNA for checking. CDR3 length: 16 residues. CDR1 DFQATT and CDR2 SNEGSKA come from the germline V gene (reference sequence). This CDR3 reads CSARVLAGQGPYEQYF.

V gene TRBV7-9 combines with J gene TRBJ2-5; TCRdb calls TRBD1, which cannot be checked without DNA. Germline lookup yields CDR1 SEHNR and CDR2 FQNEAQ (reference sequence). CDR3 length: 14 residues. The CDR3 is CASSSGGSQETQYF. Variable domain in full (rest from reference TRBV7-9 and TRBJ2-5): DTGVSQNPRHKITKRGQNVTFRCDPISEHNRLYWYRQTLGQGPEFLTYFQNEAQLEKSRLLSDRFSAERPKGSFSTLEIQRTEQGDSAMYLCASSSGGSQETQYFGPGTRLLVL.

The genes are TRBV29-1 and TRBJ2-3; TCRdb picks TRBD2, but there is no DNA to check that call. CDR3 length: 17 residues. Germline V gene lookup returns CDR1 SQVTM and CDR2 ANQGSEA. The CDR3 reads CSVERRLLEGTRDTQYF.